This T cell receptor beta chain was recovered during a study of blood T cell repertoires in COVID-19. Study-wide background: Some COVID-19 samples were acute and others convalescent; all came from the United States, Italy and Spain. PBMCs, B-cell-depleted T cells, or T cells were the source of the cDNA or gDNA that made up the material.

Trimming took off 5 bases at V and 8 bases at J, with 11 bases between the two ends. Germline loops: CDR1 SGHTA, CDR2 FQGTGA. The CDR3 runs 12 residues. Repertoires were generated with immunoSEQ multiplex PCR, while TCRdb's copy carries only in-frame clones and drops some. The table has some 230,000 clones, just under 85% seen once. The sequenced sample was PBMCs or T cells enriched from blood (not recorded which). The V and J genes are TRBV7-3 and TRBJ2-3; tentative D call: TRBD2 (5 bases). The TCR sequence derives from a middle-aged man who had recovered from COVID-19. The CDR3: CASSPDGVTQYF. The CDR3 DNA reads TGTGCCAGCAGCCCCGACGGGGTTACGCAGTATTTT.